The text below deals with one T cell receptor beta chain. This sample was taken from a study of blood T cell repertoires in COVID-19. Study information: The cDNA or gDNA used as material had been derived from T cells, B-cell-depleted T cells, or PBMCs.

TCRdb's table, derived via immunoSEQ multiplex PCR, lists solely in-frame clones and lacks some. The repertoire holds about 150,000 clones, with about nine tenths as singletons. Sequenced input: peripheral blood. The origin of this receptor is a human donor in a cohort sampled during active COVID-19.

CDR3 protein: CASSYSGDYSEKLFF. In DNA, the CDR3 is TGTGCCAGCAGTTACTCCGGGGATTATAGTGAAAAACTGTTTTTT. The chain carries TRBV6-5 and TRBJ1-4; D not certain. Per the germline V gene, CDR1 is MNHEY and CDR2 is SVGAGI. The CDR3 covers 15 residues. V was clipped by 0 bases and J by 7 bases, with 12 bases between them.